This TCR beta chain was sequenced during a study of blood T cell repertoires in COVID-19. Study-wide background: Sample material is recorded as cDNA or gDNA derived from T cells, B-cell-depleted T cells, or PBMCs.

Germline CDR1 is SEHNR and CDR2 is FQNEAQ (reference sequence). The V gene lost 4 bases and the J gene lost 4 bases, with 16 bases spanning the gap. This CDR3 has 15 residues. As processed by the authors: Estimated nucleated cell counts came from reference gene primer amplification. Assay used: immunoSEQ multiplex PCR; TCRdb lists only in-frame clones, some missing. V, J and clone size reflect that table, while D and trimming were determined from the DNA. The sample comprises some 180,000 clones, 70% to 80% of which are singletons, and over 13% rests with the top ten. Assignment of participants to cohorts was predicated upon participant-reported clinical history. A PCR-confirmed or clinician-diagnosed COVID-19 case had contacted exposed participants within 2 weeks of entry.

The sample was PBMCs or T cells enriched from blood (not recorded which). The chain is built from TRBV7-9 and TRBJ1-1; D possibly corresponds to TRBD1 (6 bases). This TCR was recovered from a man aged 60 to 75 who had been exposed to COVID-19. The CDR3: CASSSHRGALTEAFF. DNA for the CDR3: TGTGCCAGCAGCTCGCACCGGGGGGCCCTCACTGAAGCTTTCTTT.